The clone carrying this T cell receptor beta chain was picked up many times. Its specificity is unknown. Other DNA sequences from this sample encode an identical CDR3 as well. This sample stems from a study of shared clonotypes between healthy human individuals. The study drew all its donors from Caucasian adults living in Nashville, Tennessee. The CDR3 has 13 amino acids. Trimming took off 5 bases at V and 1 base at J, with 8 bases between the two ends. Germline V gene sequence: CDR1 MNHEY, CDR2 SVGAGI. TCRdb's table, derived via immunoSEQ multiplex PCR, lists solely in-frame clones and lacks some. The data show roughly 1,100,000 clones, under 80% seen once. Study results and caveats: It was expected that sequencing depth would affect clonotype sharing among donors.

The rearrangement uses TRBV6-5 and TRBJ1-1; D is uncertain. The source is a man between 18 and 29 years old in good health. Input material: memory CD4+ T cells sorted from blood. Described subset: CD45RA-negative fraction. The CDR3 coding sequence is TGTGCCAGCAGTCAGAAAGGGAACACTGAAGCTTTCTTT. Its protein product is CASSQKGNTEAFF.